The clone carrying this T cell receptor beta chain is a singleton in its sample. These data belong to a study of blood T cell repertoires in COVID-19. As for the study in general: T cells, B-cell-depleted T cells, or PBMCs provided the cDNA or gDNA that served as material.

V lost 4 bases, J lost 4 bases, and 13 bases lay in between. Germline-derived CDR1 and CDR2 are MNHEY and SVGAGI. This CDR3 is 14 amino acids long. Patients of the Seattle cohort, enrolled during active infection, were followed longitudinally. In the original analysis: Amplification from reference gene primers served as the basis for estimated nucleated cell counts. Libraries were prepared by immunoSEQ multiplex PCR; TCRdb keeps only in-frame clonotypes and omits some of them. Clone size and the V and J calls come from that table; the DNA yielded D and trimming. The sample comprises 200,000 to 250,000 clones, more than 85% of which are singletons, and 9.5% to 13% rests with the top ten.

V and J are TRBV6-5 and TRBJ2-5; perhaps TRBD2 as D (5 bases). The receptor was derived from a woman aged 45-65 years with COVID-19, enrolled during active disease. Sample: peripheral blood. Here the CDR3 DNA reads TGTGCCAGCAGTTCCCCGGGGAGAATAGAGACCCAGTACTTC. Its translation: CASSSPGRIETQYF.